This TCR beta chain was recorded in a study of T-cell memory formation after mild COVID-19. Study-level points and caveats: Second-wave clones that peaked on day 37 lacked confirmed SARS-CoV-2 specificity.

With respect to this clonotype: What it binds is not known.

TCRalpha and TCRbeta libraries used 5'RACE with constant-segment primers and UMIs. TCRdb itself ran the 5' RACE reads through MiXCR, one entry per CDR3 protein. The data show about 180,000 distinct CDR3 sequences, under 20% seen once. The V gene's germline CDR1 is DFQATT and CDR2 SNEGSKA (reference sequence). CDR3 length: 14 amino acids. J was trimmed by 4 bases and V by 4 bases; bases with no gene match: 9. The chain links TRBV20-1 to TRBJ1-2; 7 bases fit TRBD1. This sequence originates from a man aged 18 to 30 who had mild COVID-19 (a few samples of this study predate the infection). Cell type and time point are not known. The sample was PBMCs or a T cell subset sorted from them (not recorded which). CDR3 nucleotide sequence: TGCAGTGCTAACCCAACAGGGGCCTTCTATGGCTACACCTTC. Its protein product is CSANPTGAFYGYTF.